These T cell receptor beta chains were read from a single sample in a study of beta chain features in type 1 diabetes. Using immunoSEQ multiplex PCR, the repertoire was profiled, and TCRdb retains in-frame clones only, with some absent. The data contain 600,000 or so clones, approximately 13% of them singletons. Input material: naive CD4+ T cells from blood. These receptors came from a man younger than 40 with type 1 diabetes. Both conserved end residues are trimmed from each CDR3. D genes are given only for firm matches.

v_call	d_call	j_call	cdr3_aa
TRBV2	NA	TRBJ1-4	ASSEEETLF
TRBV11-2	NA	TRBJ2-1	ASSLDLILSYNEQF
TRBV6-5	NA	TRBJ1-4	ASSYEATNEKLF
TRBV14	NA	TRBJ2-2	ASSRQAANTGELF
TRBV28	NA	TRBJ2-1	ASRGDVSYNEQF
TRBV5-1	TRBD1	TRBJ2-7	ASSWGTGRSYEQY
TRBV18	NA	TRBJ2-1	ASSYYALGPNEQF
TRBV27	NA	TRBJ1-1	ASSLKAGRAEAF
TRBV6-6	NA	TRBJ2-5	ASSSSGATQETQY
TRBV5-1	TRBD1	TRBJ2-2	ASSRDRVGNTGELF
TRBV7-9	NA	TRBJ2-1	ASSPRPQGWYEQF
TRBV7-9	NA	TRBJ2-1	ASSLAGGLGNEQF
TRBV27	NA	TRBJ2-1	ASSLYGDPSYNEQF
TRBV14	NA	TRBJ1-6	ASSPIQGSYNSPLH
TRBV6-5	NA	TRBJ2-7	ASSYSSGTYEQY
TRBV2	NA	TRBJ2-1	ASSEAWEYGQF
TRBV30	NA	TRBJ2-5	AWRAQGETQY
TRBV6-5	TRBD2	TRBJ2-7	ASSYDGAGGREQY
TRBV5-1	TRBD1	TRBJ2-1	ASSPTGGAFNEQF
TRBV9	NA	TRBJ1-6	ASSVGPEGNSPLH
TRBV4-1	NA	TRBJ1-6	ASSQEHPSPLH
TRBV30	NA	TRBJ1-4	AWTPEQEFNEKLF
TRBV11-2	NA	TRBJ2-7	ASSLGEQY
TRBV7-9	NA	TRBJ2-2	ASSDPANTGELF
TRBV14	NA	TRBJ2-7	ASSPPGTQGY
TRBV5-4	NA	TRBJ2-6	ASSVTGLSGANVLT
TRBV6-1	NA	TRBJ2-5	ASGRDAPGTQY
TRBV5-1	NA	TRBJ1-1	ASSSAQTQGEAF
TRBV25-1	NA	TRBJ1-3	ASSETRGNTIY
TRBV11-2	NA	TRBJ2-5	ASSSRMGGGPREETQY
TRBV11-2	NA	TRBJ1-6	ASSLGGRGVSPLH
TRBV15	NA	TRBJ1-5	ATSKIIYQPQH
TRBV6-1	NA	TRBJ1-5	ASSESGQPQH
TRBV6-6	TRBD1	TRBJ2-1	ASSYPGTGGYNEQF
TRBV19	TRBD1	TRBJ2-4	ASPARGGQAKNIQY
TRBV11-3	NA	TRBJ1-6	ASSRQHHNSPLH
TRBV14	TRBD2	TRBJ2-2	ASSLGLAGQTGELF
TRBV30	TRBD2	TRBJ2-7	ALSGTSSYEQY
TRBV18	NA	TRBJ2-5	ASSPRQNQETQY
TRBV5-1	NA	TRBJ1-6	ASSLALGNSPLH
TRBV6-4	NA	TRBJ2-1	ASRTESSYNEQF
TRBV11-2	NA	TRBJ1-2	ASSPSPSRYGYT
TRBV7-9	NA	TRBJ1-5	ASSFNGQPQH
TRBV7-9	NA	TRBJ1-4	ASSAGGFTNEKLF
TRBV7-3	TRBD2	TRBJ2-2	ASSLSPGGGNTGELF
TRBV9	NA	TRBJ2-1	ASSVGDRTVNHNEQF
TRBV21-1	NA	TRBJ1-4	ASSKEAGRPRAGTNEKLF
TRBV9	TRBD2	TRBJ2-1	ASSVAPSGGNNEQF
TRBV5-1	TRBD1	TRBJ2-2	ASSTGQGYTGELF
TRBV4-1	NA	TRBJ1-2	ASSQDGSYGYT
TRBV11-2	NA	TRBJ2-4	ASSLDSGQIAKNIQY
TRBV19	NA	TRBJ1-6	ASSWDPDSPLH
TRBV5-1	NA	TRBJ1-2	ASSLSQSSVPNYGYT
TRBV18	NA	TRBJ2-5	ASSPKETQY
TRBV5-1	NA	TRBJ2-7	ASSLRQGSYEQY
TRBV6-6	NA	TRBJ2-3	ASSLRTNQPNTQY
TRBV28	NA	TRBJ1-5	ASSSPTGHNQPQH
TRBV2	NA	TRBJ1-1	ASRTSLNTEAF